This TCR beta chain was captured by sequencing in a study of naive and memory T cell subsets. Overall study results and limits: A few larger clonotypes appeared in naive repertoires, especially CD8, possibly memory cells re-expressing CD45RA.

This CDR3 comprises 12 residues. V lost 8 bases and J lost 7, with 15 bases in between. A note on this clonotype: Its antigen is still unknown.

Both TRBC1 and TRBC2 were covered by a beta constant-region primer of two equimolar oligonucleotides. Ligated cDNA was amplified by four rounds of PCR with nested alpha and beta constant-region primers and SP2. The cDNA 3' end received a ligated single-stranded oligonucleotide carrying the SP2 primer and a 12-nucleotide UMI. Each CDR3 protein gets one entry after TCRdb re-called the UMI-ligation and nested PCR reads with MiXCR. Of 99,000 or so distinct CDR3 sequences in the sample, around 13% are singletons; the top ten hold 2.5% to 3%. J is TRBJ2-7 and V is TRBV12-3 or TRBV12-4; D is uncertain. What was sequenced was naive CD8+ T cells from blood. The origin of this receptor is a human donor in good health. In nucleotides, the CDR3 is TGTGCCAGCCGCGTCCAGGCGAGTGAGCAGTACTTC. It specifies CASRVQASEQYF.